This TCR beta chain was captured in a study of shared clonotypes between healthy human individuals. Looking at the study overall: The study drew on two women and three men aged 18 to 49 as donors. Regarding the study as a whole: Of the naive CD4 clonotypes, approximately 5% were shared across several donors. Sorted-subset sequencing, rarefaction showed, was incomplete despite large depth. Memory subsets had estimated richness that was generally smaller than that of naive subsets.

CDR1 and CDR2 (germline): SGDLS, YYNGEE. With 6 bases clipped from V and 4 bases from J, the junction kept 7 bases outside the gene matches. CDR3 length: 15 residues. Details on this clone: Its specificity is unknown.

Only in-frame clones appear in the TCRdb table, and some are missing; sequencing was by immunoSEQ multiplex PCR. The sample records some 300,000 clones, less than 85% being singletons. Sequences were obtained from memory CD4+ T cells sorted from blood. This sample's subset: CD45RA-negative fraction. J is TRBJ2-2 and V is TRBV9; 9 positions agree with TRBD2. The TCR comes from a man younger than 40 in good health. The CDR3 DNA follows: TGTGCCAGCACCAACGCGGGAGGGGCCACCGGGGAGCTGTTTTTT. Translation gives CASTNAGGATGELFF.